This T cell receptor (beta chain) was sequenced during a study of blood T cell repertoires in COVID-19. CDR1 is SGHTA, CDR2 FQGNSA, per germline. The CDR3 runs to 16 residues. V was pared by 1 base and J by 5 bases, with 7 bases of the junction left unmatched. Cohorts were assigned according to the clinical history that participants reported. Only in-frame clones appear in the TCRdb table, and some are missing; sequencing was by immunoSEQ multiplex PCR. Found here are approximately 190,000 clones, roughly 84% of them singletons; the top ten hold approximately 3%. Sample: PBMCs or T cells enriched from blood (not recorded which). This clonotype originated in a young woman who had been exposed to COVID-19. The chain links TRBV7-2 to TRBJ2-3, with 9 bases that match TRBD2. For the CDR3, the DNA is TGTGCCAGCAGCTTAGAGGCGCGGGGGGGTGTAGATACGCAGTATTTT. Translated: CASSLEARGGVDTQYF.